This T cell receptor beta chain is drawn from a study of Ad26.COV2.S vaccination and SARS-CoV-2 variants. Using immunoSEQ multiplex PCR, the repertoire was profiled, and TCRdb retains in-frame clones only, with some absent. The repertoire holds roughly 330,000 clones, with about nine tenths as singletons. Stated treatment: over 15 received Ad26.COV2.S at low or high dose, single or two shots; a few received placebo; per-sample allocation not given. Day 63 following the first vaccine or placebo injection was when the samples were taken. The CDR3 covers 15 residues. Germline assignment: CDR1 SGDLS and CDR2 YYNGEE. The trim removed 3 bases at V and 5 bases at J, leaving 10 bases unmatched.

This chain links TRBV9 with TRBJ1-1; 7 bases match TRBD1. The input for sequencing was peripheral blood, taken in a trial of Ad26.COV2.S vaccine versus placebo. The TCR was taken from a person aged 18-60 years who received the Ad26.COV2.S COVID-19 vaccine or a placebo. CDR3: CASSAGTAVGTEAFF. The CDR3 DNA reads TGTGCCAGCAGCGCCGGGACAGCGGTGGGAACTGAAGCTTTCTTT.